A single sample is the source of the 7 T cell receptor beta chains below, sequenced in a study of tumor-infiltrating lymphocytes in primary liver carcinoma. Germline DNA was also extracted, and blood RNA derived from unsorted whole blood. TCR beta cDNA was reverse-transcribed from around 0.55 ug of total RNA. The reaction used a constant-region primer and ProtoScript II reverse transcriptase. A slightly modified ARM-PCR protocol with three nested multiplex PCR rounds produced these TCR beta libraries. A C-beta reverse primer was combined with TRBV1-TRBV30 forward primers in the first two PCR rounds, and each round had 10 cycles. TCRdb ran MiXCR on the multiplex PCR reads and lists one entry per CDR3 protein. The sample holds fewer than 350,000 distinct CDR3 sequences; roughly 60% are singletons and the top ten take roughly 10%. Sequences were obtained from peripheral blood. These receptors originate from a man aged 35-49 years with primary liver carcinoma and hepatitis B virus infection.

In this sample, this clonotype is medium-sized. This chain joins TRBV11-2 and TRBJ1-2, with D perhaps TRBD1 (5 bases). This CDR3 has 13 residues. The ends were cut back, 3 bases at V and 7 bases at J, with 12 bases in the middle. Germline V gene sequence: CDR1 SGHAT, CDR2 FQNNGV. This CDR3 is CASSFPGTSGYTF. The CDR3 DNA reads TGTGCCAGCAGCTTCCCAGGGACGAGTGGCTACACCTTC.

The table lists this clonotype with many counts. This chain connects TRBV29-1 to TRBJ2-5; unclear D gene. This CDR3 contains 13 residues. Deletions cut 2 bases from V and 7 bases from J, with 14 bases between. Germline CDR1 and CDR2: SQVTM and ANQGSEA. The DNA for the CDR3 is TGCAGCGTTGAAACGTCAGCCAAGGGGACCCAGTACTTC. Translating it yields CSVETSAKGTQYF.

The chain joins TRBV24-1 to TRBJ2-2; D is ambiguous. This CDR3 contains 13 residues. Trimming stripped 3 bases from V and 7 bases from J, with 8 bases between. Germline CDR1 KGHDR, CDR2 SFDVKD. The CDR3 DNA reads as TGTGCCACCAGTGATCCTCTAAGCGGGGAGCTGTTTTTT. Translating it yields CATSDPLSGELFF.

This clonotype was seen at least ten times. V gene TRBV29-1 combines with J gene TRBJ1-1, with D unresolved. In germline, CDR1 is SQVTM, CDR2 ANQGSEA. Trimming took off 6 bases at V and 2 bases at J, with 13 bases between the two ends. CDR3 size: 13 residues. CDR3 region: CSVGRTLNTEAFF. The CDR3 region has the DNA TGCAGCGTCGGACGGACTTTAAACACTGAAGCTTTCTTT.

Comment on this clonotype: A much larger clone is a single base away; this may be a read error. The conserved phenylalanine or tryptophan normally closing the CDR3 is absent here, so this likely arose from a read error. The chain employs TRBV6-1 and TRBJ1-2, with 7 bases that match TRBD1. This CDR3 contains 16 residues. V lost 2 bases, J lost 4 bases, and 10 bases stayed unmatched. Germline loops: CDR1 MNHNS, CDR2 SASEGT. CDR3 sequence reads: CASSEIRDSWVYGYTL. In nucleotides, the CDR3 is TGTGCCAGCAGTGAAATAAGGGACAGCTGGGTCTATGGCTACACCTTA.

As to this clonotype: Just one base apart from a much larger clone, this may be a read error. J is TRBJ2-7 and V is TRBV6-6; 9 positions match TRBD1. From germline, CDR1 is MNHNY and CDR2 SVGAGI (reference sequence). J was trimmed by 3 bases and V by 7 bases; bases with no gene match: 13. This CDR3 is built from 16 residues. The CDR3 DNA reads TGTGCCAGCAACACCGCCCCGGACAGGGGTAACTACGAGCAGTACTTC. Translating it yields CASNTAPDRGNYEQYF.

As to this clonotype: The junction shows a germline mismatch at one end, possibly a read error. V is TRBV5-1 and J is TRBJ2-2; a possible D gene is TRBD1 (7 bases). Germline values: CDR1 SGHRS, CDR2 YFSETQ. The CDR3 contains 14 residues. CDR3 in DNA: TGCGCCAGCACCAAAGACAGGGCGGGCGGGGAGTTGTTTTTT. The encoded protein is CASTKDRAGGELFF. Filled out from reference TRBV5-1 and TRBJ2-2, the complete variable domain reads KAGVTQTPRYLIKTRGQQVTLSCSPISGHRSVSWYQQTPGQGLQFLFEYFSETQRNKGNFPGRFSGRQFSNSRSEMNVSTLELGDSALYLCASTKDRAGGELFFGEGSRLTVL.